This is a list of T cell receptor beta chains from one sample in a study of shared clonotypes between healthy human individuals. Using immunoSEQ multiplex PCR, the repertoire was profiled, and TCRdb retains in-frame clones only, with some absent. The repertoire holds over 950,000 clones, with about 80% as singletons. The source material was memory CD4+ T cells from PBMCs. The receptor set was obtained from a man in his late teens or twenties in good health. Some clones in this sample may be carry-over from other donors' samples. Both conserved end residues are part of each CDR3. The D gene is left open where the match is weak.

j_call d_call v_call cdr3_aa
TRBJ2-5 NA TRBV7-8 CASRRVEAWALGTQYF
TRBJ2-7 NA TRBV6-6 CATGRGPYEQYF
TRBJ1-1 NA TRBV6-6 CASMEGIAEAFF
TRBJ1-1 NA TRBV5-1 CASKFEGHTMGAEAFF
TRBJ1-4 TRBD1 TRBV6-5 CASSRGTGRNEKLFF
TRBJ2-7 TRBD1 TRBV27 CASSFSLPGTAYEQYF
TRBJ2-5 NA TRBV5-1 CASSSGGGVGLIQETQYF
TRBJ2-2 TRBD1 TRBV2 CASTGQGLTGELFF
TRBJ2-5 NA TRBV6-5 CASSYRETQYF
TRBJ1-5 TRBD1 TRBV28 CASSPGQGDQPQHF
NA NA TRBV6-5 CASSYGDRGTYEQYF
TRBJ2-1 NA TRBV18 CASSPRRTGDNEQFF
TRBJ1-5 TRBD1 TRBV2 CASSEPVGRGRQPQHF
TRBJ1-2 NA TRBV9 CASSADPDSRDGYTF
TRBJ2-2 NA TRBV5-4 CASSLYGVNTGELFF
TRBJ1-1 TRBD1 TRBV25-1 CASTGTGRNTEAFF
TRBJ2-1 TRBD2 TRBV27 CASTPWAGGDNEQFF
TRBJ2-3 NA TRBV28 CASSPFPGGEAGGDTQYF
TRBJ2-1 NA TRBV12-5 CASARGAPEQFF
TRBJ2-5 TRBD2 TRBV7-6 CASSLWTSGRAGETQYF
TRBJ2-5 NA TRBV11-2 CASSPPRTVYQETQYF
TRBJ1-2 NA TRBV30 CAWSAGVGYGYTF
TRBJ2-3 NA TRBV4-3 CASSRQTVSTDTQYF
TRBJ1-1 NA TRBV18 CASSPPSLGGNTEAFF
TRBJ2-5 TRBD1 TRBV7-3 CASSSLPGGPQETQYF
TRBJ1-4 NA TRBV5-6 CASSSPRAGDEKLFF
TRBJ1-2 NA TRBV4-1 CASSQIRQNYGYTF
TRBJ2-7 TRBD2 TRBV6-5 CASRPPSGRSHEQYF
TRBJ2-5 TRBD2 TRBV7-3 CASSLTGASGANF
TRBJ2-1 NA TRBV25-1 CASSEFPTANNEQFF
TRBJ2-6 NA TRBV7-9 CASSFGRASGANVLTF
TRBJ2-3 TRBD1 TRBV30 CAWGGTGATDTQYF
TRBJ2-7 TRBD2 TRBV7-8 CASSSRASGSSYEQYF
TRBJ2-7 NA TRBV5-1 CASSSRDGTYEQYF
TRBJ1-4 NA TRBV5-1 CASSLTGQVSANEKLFF
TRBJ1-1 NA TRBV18 CASSPPGSTEAFF
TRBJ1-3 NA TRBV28 CASSTEFFGGSHSGNTIYF
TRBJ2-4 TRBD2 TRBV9 CASSVEGGIGTSGNLAKNIQYF
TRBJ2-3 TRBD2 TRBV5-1 CASSFSSGTPDTQYF
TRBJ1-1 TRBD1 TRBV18 CASSLTRGPNTEAFF
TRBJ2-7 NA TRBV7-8 CASRVLGAHEQYF
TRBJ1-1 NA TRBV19 CASSRRMGDTEAFF
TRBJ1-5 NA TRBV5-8 CASSLVGTSNQPQHF
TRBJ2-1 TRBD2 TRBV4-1 CASSRGLAGVLNEQFF
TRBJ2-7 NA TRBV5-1 CASSSSGTYNEQYF
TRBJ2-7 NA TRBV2 CASSEIAYEQYF
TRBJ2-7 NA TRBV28 CASSSYGYEQYF
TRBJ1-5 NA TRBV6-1 CASSGAGTRNQPQHF
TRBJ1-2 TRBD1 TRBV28 CASSLSSGQGGYGYTF
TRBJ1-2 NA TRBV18 CASSPPGVGGGYTF
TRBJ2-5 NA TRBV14 CASSLGLQEIQYF
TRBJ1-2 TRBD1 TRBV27 CASSLRDRPNYGYTF
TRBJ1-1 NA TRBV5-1 CASSFSGGNTEAFF
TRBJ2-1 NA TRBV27 CASGGRSAFDEQFF
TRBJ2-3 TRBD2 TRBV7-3 CASSLVASGSYGTDTQYF
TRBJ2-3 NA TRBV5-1 CASNGGTKKRSTDTQYF